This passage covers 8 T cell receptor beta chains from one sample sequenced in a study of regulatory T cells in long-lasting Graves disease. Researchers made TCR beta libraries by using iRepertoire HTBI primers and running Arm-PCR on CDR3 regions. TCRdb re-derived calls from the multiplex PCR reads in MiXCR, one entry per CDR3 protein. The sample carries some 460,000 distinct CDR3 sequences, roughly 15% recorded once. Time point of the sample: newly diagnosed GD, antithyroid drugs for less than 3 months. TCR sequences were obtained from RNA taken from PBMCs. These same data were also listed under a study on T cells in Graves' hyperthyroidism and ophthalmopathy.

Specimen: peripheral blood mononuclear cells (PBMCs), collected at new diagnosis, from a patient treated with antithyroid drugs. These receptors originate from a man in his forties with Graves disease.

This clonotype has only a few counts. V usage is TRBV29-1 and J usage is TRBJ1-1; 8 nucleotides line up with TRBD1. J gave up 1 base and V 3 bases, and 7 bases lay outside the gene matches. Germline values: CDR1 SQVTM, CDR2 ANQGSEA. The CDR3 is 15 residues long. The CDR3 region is CSVDGTGQGNTEAFF. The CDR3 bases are TGCAGCGTTGATGGTACCGGACAGGGGAACACTGAAGCTTTCTTT. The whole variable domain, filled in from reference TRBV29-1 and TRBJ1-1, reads SAVISQKPSRDICQRGTSLTIQCQVDSQVTMMFWYRQQPGQSLTLIATANQGSEATYESGFVIDKFPISRPNLTFSTLTVSNMSPEDSSIYLCSVDGTGQGNTEAFFGQGTRLTVV.

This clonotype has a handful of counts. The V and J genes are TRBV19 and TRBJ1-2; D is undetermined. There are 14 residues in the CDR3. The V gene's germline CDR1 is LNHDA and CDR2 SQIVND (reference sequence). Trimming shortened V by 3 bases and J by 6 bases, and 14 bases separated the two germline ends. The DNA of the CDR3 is TGTGCCAGTAGTATGGCCGGTGCCCGCCATGGCTACACCTTC. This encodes CASSMAGARHGYTF.

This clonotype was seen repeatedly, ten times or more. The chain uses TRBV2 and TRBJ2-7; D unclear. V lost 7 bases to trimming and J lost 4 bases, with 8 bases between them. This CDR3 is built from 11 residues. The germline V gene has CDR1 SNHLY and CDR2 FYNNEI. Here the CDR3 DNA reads TGTGCCAGCACTGGGTTGTACGAGCAGTACTTC. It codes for CASTGLYEQYF. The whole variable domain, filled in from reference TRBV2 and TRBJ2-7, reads EPEVTQTPSHQVTQMGQEVILRCVPISNHLYFYWYRQILGQKVEFLVSFYNNEISEKSEIFDDQFSVERPDGSNFTLKIRSTKLEDSAMYFCASTGLYEQYFGPGTRLTVT.

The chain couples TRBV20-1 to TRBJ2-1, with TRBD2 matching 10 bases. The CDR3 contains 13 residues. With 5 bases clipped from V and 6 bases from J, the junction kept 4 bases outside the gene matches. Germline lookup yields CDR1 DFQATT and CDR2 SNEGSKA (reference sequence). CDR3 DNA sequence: TGCAGTGCTGAACTAGCGGGACTCAATGAGCAGTTCTTC. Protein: CSAELAGLNEQFF.

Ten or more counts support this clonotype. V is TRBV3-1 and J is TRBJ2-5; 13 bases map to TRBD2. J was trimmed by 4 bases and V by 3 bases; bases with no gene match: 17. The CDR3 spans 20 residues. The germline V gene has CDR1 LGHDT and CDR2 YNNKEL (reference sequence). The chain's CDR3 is CASSHRSTGTSGALRETQYF. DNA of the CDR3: TGTGCCAGCAGCCATCGTTCTACCGGGACTAGCGGGGCTCTCCGAGAGACCCAGTACTTC.

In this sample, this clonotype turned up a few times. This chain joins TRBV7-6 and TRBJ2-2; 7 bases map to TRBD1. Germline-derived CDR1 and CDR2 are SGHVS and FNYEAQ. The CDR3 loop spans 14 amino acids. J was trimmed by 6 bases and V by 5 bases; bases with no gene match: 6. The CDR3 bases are TGTGCCAGCAGCGCATACAGGGGTCCCGGGGAGCTGTTTTTT. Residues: CASSAYRGPGELFF.

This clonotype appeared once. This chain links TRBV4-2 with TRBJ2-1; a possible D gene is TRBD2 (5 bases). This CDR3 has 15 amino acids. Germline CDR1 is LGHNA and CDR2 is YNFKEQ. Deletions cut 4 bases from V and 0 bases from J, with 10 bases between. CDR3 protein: CASSPSLSSYNEQFF. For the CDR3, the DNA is TGTGCCAGCAGCCCTAGCCTCAGCTCCTACAATGAGCAGTTCTTC.

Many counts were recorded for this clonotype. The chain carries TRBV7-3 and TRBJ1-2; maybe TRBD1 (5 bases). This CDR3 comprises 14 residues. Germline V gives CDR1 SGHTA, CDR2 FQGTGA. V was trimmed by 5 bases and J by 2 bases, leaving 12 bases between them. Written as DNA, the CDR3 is TGTGCCAGCAGCCGTCGCAGGGAGAACTATGGCTACACCTTC. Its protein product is CASSRRRENYGYTF.